This T cell receptor (beta chain) derives from a study of shared clonotypes between healthy human individuals (dated by TCRdb to the early 2020s). Regarding the research as a whole: The cohort included three men and a couple of women between 18 and 49 years of age. For each donor, CD4 naive and CD4 memory were each run on three plates, CD8 naive on two plates, and CD8 memory on one plate. To estimate repertoire size and how much clonotypes are shared between individuals, the study performed deep sequencing of blood TCR repertoires from roughly five healthy adults. Libraries were prepared and TCR repertoires were sequenced by different laboratories using diverse techniques, in order to increase sequencing depth and limit assay-specific biases. Each donor's leukapheresis produced roughly between about 0.8 and 10 billion PBMCs.

Overall study outcomes, separate from this receptor: Estimated clonotype richness was generally larger for naive than for memory subsets. Based on pairwise subsampling, the degree of clonotype sharing among donors was expected to be affected by sequencing depth. Clonotypes shared by all four sorted-subset donors showed higher generation probabilities than non-shared clonotypes. Sampling was restricted to blood, and TCR repertoires in tissue are likely to differ from TCR repertoires in blood. Across four donors, roughly 5% of naive CD4, 3% to 3.5% of naive CD8, about 2.3% of memory CD4, and over 0.35% of memory CD8 clonotypes were shared. Even with the large sequencing depth, rarefaction of the sorted-subset datasets indicated that sequencing was incomplete. Because the study included only a small number of donors, the genetic and exposure-history diversity represented was limited.

CDR1 is given as SGHNT and CDR2 as YENEEA, both from the germline V gene. The CDR3 measures 12 amino acids from cysteine to phenylalanine. The sequence is cut down to CDR3 DNA, 36 bases in frame from base 1. The V and J ends are trimmed by 5 bases and 4 bases, leaving 8 bases between them. Using the deep immunoSEQ assay, multiplex PCR amplified TCR CDR3 regions from genomic DNA. Extracted genomic DNA from each cell subset was spread evenly across all wells of several immunoSEQ 96-well plates, with each plate serving as a replicate. For sorted subsets, each replicate PCR was loaded with about 200 ng genomic DNA, equivalent to 30,000 or so T cell genomes. Purified libraries were quantified with a Qubit 3.0 fluorometer, sized on a Bioanalyzer 2100, and re-quantified with the KAPA Library Quantification kit. Every immunoSEQ 96-well plate was sequenced on a dedicated single-read 150-cycle Illumina NextSeq 550 flow cell. On the authors' methods: Because the immunoSEQ output held only junctional sequences and lacked quality scores, the filtering could not match the filtering applied to full-length reads. To assign V/J genes and CDR3, sequences were annotated using PyIR, a Python wrapper for IgBLAST v1.9, with IMGT germline references. Reads were filtered out if the reads had weak V/J assignments (E-value above 1e-6), no CDR3, stop codons, out-of-frame junctions, or ambiguous translated residues. V3J clonotypes were defined by identical inferred V gene, J gene, and CDR3 amino acid sequence. Percentage overlap between repertoires was computed as shared unique clonotypes divided by the size of the smaller repertoire. Three approaches were used to assess repertoire richness: RTK rarefaction, the Chao1 estimator, and Recon v2.1 estimates of unobserved clonotypes. For all TCRbeta clonotypes obtained by the gDNA method from four donors, generation probabilities were computed with OLGA. TCRdb stores this immuneACCESS table with in-frame sequences only. Part of the clones is absent; in the studies checked, under half of the shortfall reflects unresolved V genes, and no reason is known for the rest. V and J calls and clone size follow that table, whereas D and trimming were derived from the DNA. The table for this sample lists fewer than 1.4 million clones; 75% to 85% of them were counted only once. The ten most abundant clones make up roughly 0.61% of the sample.

The donors were healthy, HIV-negative adults with no recently reported acute infections or vaccinations. Only Caucasian adults living in Nashville, Tennessee, USA were represented among the donors. Magnetic negative selection was used to enrich CD4+ T cells, after which naive cells were positively selected on CD45RA and the negative fraction became the memory subset. Blood was collected by leukapheresis, and PBMCs were isolated by Ficoll-Histopaque density gradient centrifugation and then cryopreserved in liquid nitrogen vapor phase. Analytical flow cytometry was used to check the purity and quantity of each magnetically sorted T cell population. Genomic DNA was isolated from each sorted fraction and quantified by UV absorbance on a Nanodrop 2000c. About this clone itself: The target of this receptor is not known. No much larger clonotype is one base removed from it; base qualities were not supplied. Other nucleotide sequences from this sample produce the same CDR3.

The sequenced material came from memory CD4+ T cells from PBMCs. What the cell subset or site label conveys for this sample: CD45RA-negative fraction. The receptor was isolated from a man aged 18-30 years in good health. Some clones in this sample may be carry-over from other donors' samples. Recombination joined TRBV11-3 with TRBJ2-5, with the D gene uncertain. The nucleotides read TGTGCCAGCAGCCCAAATGGAGAGACCCAGTACTTC. Translated, it gives CASSPNGETQYF. The full variable domain, with segments outside the CDR3 supplied by the reference TRBV11-3 and TRBJ2-5 proteins, appears as EAGVVQSPRYKIIEKKQPVAFWCNPISGHNTLYWYLQNLGQGPELLIRYENEEAVDDSQLPKDRFSAERLKGVDSTLKIQPAELGDSAVYLCASSPNGETQYFGPGTRLLVL.